Below, 8 T cell receptor beta chains from the same sample are listed, as sequenced in a study of T cell responses to AZD1222 COVID-19 vaccine. Data came from immunoSEQ multiplex PCR; TCRdb stores just in-frame clones and leaves some out. There are under 200,000 clones in the sample; around 90% occur only once, and around 3.6% lies in the top ten. Material: peripheral blood, obtained 28 days after the second dose of the MenACWY control vaccine. The receptors derive from an adult who received the MenACWY meningococcal vaccine as a control.

J is TRBJ2-7 and V is TRBV9; possibly TRBD1 or TRBD2 for D (6 bases each). The V gene lost 0 bases and the J gene lost 0 bases, with 13 bases spanning the gap. This CDR3 has 16 amino acids. The germline CDR1 and CDR2 sequences are SGDLS and YYNGEE. CDR3 sequence: CASSVAGAVSSYEQYF. The CDR3 DNA reads TGTGCCAGCAGCGTAGCGGGGGCAGTGAGCTCCTACGAGCAGTACTTC.

This rearrangement joins TRBV3-1 (or the pseudogene TRBV3-2) to TRBJ2-1; D is uncertain. The V end lost 0 bases, the J end lost 5 bases, and 14 bases lay between the germline ends. Germline loops: CDR1 LGHDT, CDR2 YNNKEL (reference sequence). The CDR3 is made up of 16 amino acids. The CDR3 spells CASSQDLEFADNEQFF. The DNA for the CDR3 is TGTGCCAGCAGCCAAGATTTAGAGTTTGCCGACAATGAGCAGTTCTTC.

The chain couples TRBV7-9 to TRBJ1-4; the D is unclear. Germline CDR1 reads SEHNR; CDR2 reads FQNEAQ (reference sequence). This CDR3 region has 16 residues. The ends were cut back, 4 bases at V and 5 bases at J, with 17 bases in the middle. The CDR3 loop reads CASSSPGPSRNEKLFF. For the CDR3, the DNA is TGTGCCAGCAGCTCCCCAGGACCCTCCAGGAATGAAAAACTGTTTTTT.

The chain couples TRBV7-3 to TRBJ1-1, with D maybe TRBD1 (5 bases). In germline, CDR1 is SGHTA, CDR2 FQGTGA. V was pared by 2 bases and J by 5 bases, with 12 bases between. CDR3 length equals 14 residues. CDR3 DNA sequence: TGTGCCAGCAGCTTAGGGTGGGGGAGTACTGAAGCTTTCTTT. It is translated as CASSLGWGSTEAFF.

The genes are TRBV11-3 and TRBJ1-1; the D is unclear. Per germline, CDR1 SGHNT and CDR2 YENEEA. V was trimmed by 5 bases and J by 8 bases, leaving 15 bases between them. This CDR3 spans 13 amino acids. The CDR3 loop reads CASSLLLPGEAFF. CDR3 sequence (DNA): TGTGCCAGCAGCCTCCTCCTACCCGGGGAAGCTTTCTTT.

This sequence joins TRBV7-3 and TRBJ2-3; D is tentatively TRBD1 or TRBD2 (6 bases each). V lost 1 base, J lost 2 bases, and 13 bases lay in between. The CDR3 runs to 16 residues. Germline CDR1 SGHTA, CDR2 FQGTGA. CDR3 amino acids: CASSLSGTHHTDTQYF. The CDR3 coding sequence is TGTGCCAGCAGCTTAAGCGGGACACATCACACAGATACGCAGTATTTT. The full variable domain, in which reference TRBV7-3 and TRBJ2-3 provide the parts outside the CDR3, is GAGVSQTPSNKVTEKGKYVELRCDPISGHTALYWYRQSLGQGPEFLIYFQGTGAADDSGLPNDRFFAVRPEGSVSTLKIQRTERGDSAVYLCASSLSGTHHTDTQYFGPGTRLTVL.

The chain links TRBV5-1 to TRBJ2-7, with D possibly matching TRBD2 (6 bases). CDR1 is SGHRS and CDR2 is YFSETQ in the germline V gene. This CDR3 has 15 amino acids. The V and J ends lost 2 bases and 0 bases respectively, with 12 bases between them. CDR3 DNA sequence: TGCGCCAGCAGCTTTGGGACTTATAGCTCCTACGAGCAGTACTTC. Translating it yields CASSFGTYSSYEQYF.

This rearrangement joins TRBV11-3 to TRBJ2-2, with unresolved D. In germline, CDR1 is SGHNT, CDR2 YENEEA. This CDR3 spans 15 amino acids. Trimming stripped 5 bases from V and 4 bases from J, with 14 bases between. In nucleotides, the CDR3 is TGTGCCAGCAGCCACGACGGACCTCGCACCGGGGAGCTGTTTTTT. Residues: CASSHDGPRTGELFF.